This record looks at one T cell receptor beta chain sequence and its context. This clonotype has ten or more counts. Which antigen it targets is not known. No clone much larger than this one lies a single base away; base qualities are absent. Sequenced using an Illumina HiSeq 1500. TCRdb redid the processing of the public reads, applying fastp at Q25 and MiXCR, and retained in-frame beta chains. Rows matching on CDR3 protein sequence are summarized as one entry with the most common DNA and genes. The sample table contains just under 300,000 distinct CDR3 sequences; only one count was recorded for about 8.8% of them. Around 2.5% of the sample is taken by the ten largest. Looking up the germline V gene yields CDR1 SGHTA and CDR2 FQGNSA. Trimming takes 5 bases from V and 5 bases from J, and the germline ends sit 12 bases apart. The CDR3 covers 13 residues, taking in both the cysteine and the phenylalanine. Just CDR3 DNA is preserved here, 39 bases in frame from base 1.

The data were obtained in a study of T cell repertoires in cytomegalovirus infection (dated by TCRdb to the late 2010s). Turning to the overall study: The HLA type of each donor mattered for the analysis, because public TCR beta signatures pointed to carriage of CMV infection along with the matching HLA type.

The study at large found these results: The ex vivo response was dominated by HLA-C-restricted CMV-specific TCR beta clonotypes, and the single most frequent clonotype in two of eight donors was supplied by these HLA-C-restricted clonotypes. Cumulative frequency of public TCR beta family members discriminated carriers of CMV infection plus the relevant HLA type in this cohort and an independent approximately 400-donor cohort.

The TCR sequence derives from a human donor in good health (CMV status not recorded). Some clones in this sample may be carry-over from other donors' samples. Sequenced: PBMCs. This chain is built from TRBV7-2 and TRBJ2-5; TRBD1 is possibly the D segment (6 matching bases). The DNA sequence reads TGTGCCAGCAGCCGACAGGTCATGGAGACCCAGTACTTC. Its coded protein is CASSRQVMETQYF.